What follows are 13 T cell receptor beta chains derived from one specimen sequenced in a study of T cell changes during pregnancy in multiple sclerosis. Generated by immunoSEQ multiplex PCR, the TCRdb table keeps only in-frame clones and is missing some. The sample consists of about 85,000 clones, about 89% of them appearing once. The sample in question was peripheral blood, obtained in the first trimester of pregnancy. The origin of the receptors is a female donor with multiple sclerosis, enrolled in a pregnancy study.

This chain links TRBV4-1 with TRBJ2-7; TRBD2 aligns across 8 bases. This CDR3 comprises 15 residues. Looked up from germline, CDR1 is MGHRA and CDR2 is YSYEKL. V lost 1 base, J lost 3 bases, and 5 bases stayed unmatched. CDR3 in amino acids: CASSQVVAGNYEQYF. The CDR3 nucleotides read TGCGCCAGCAGCCAAGTGGTAGCGGGGAACTACGAGCAGTACTTC.

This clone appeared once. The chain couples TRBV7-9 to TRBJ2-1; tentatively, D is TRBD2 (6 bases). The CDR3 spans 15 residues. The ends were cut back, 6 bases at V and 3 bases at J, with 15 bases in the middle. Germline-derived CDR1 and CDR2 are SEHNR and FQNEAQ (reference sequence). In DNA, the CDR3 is TGTGCCAGCAGAGTGGGGGGAGGTCTCTACAATGAGCAGTTCTTC. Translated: CASRVGGGLYNEQFF.

DNA of the CDR3: TGCAGTGCTTTAGGGGCAGATACGCAGTATTTT. It codes for CSALGADTQYF. V gene TRBV20-1 combines with J gene TRBJ2-3, with TRBD1 as a possible D gene (5 bases). Germline V CDR1 and CDR2: DFQATT, SNEGSKA (reference sequence). Trimming left V 5 bases short and J 4 bases short, with 7 bases between. The CDR3 loop spans 11 amino acids.

The CDR3 region has the DNA TGTGCCAGCAGTACTTTCATGAACACTGAAGCTTTCTTT. It translates to CASSTFMNTEAFF. The chain recombines TRBV9 with TRBJ1-1; D gene unclear. The V gene lost 5 bases and the J gene lost 0 bases, with 8 bases spanning the gap. The CDR3 runs 13 residues. CDR1 is SGDLS and CDR2 is YYNGEE in the germline V gene.

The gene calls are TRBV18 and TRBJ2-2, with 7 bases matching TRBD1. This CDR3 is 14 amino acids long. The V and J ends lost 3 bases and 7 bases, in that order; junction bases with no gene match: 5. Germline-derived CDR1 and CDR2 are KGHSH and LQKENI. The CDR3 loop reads CASSPGQFVGELFF. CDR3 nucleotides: TGTGCCAGCTCACCGGGACAGTTTGTCGGGGAGCTGTTTTTT.

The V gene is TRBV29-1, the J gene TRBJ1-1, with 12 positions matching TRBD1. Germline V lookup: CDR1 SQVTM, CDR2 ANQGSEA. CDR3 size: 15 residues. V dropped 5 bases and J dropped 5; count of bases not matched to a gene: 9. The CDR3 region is CSVRGTGGGRTEAFF. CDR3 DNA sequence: TGCAGCGTTCGGGGGACAGGGGGCGGGAGGACTGAAGCTTTCTTT.

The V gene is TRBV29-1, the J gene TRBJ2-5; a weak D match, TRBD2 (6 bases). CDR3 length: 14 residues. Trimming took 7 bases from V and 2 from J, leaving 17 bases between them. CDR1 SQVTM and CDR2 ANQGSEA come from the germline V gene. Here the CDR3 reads CSADLGGSQETQYF. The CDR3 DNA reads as TGCAGCGCTGACCTCGGGGGTAGTCAAGAGACCCAGTACTTC.

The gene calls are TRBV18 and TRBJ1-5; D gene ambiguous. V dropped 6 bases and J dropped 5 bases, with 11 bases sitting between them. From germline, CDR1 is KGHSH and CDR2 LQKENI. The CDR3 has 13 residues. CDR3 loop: CASSEVTHQPQHF. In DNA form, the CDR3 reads TGTGCCAGCTCCGAGGTAACTCATCAGCCCCAGCATTTT.

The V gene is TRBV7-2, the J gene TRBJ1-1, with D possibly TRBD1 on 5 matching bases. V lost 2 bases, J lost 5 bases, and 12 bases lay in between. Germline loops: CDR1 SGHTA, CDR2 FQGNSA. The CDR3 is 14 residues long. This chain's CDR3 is CASSLLRGRTEAFF. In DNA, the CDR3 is TGTGCCAGCAGCTTACTAAGGGGCAGAACTGAAGCTTTCTTT.

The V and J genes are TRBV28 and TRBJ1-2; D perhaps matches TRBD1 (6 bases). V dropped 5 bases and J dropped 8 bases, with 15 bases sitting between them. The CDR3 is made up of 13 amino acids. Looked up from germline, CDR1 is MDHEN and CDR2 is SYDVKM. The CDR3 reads CASSENRAGGYTF. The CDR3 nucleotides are TGTGCCAGCAGTGAGAACAGGGCCGGCGGCTACACCTTC.

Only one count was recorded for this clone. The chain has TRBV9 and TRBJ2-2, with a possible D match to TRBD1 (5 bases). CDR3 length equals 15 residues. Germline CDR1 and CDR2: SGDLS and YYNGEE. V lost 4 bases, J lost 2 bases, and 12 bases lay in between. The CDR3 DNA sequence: TGTGCCAGCAGCACCAGGGCCCGAAACACCGGGGAGCTGTTTTTT. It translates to CASSTRARNTGELFF.

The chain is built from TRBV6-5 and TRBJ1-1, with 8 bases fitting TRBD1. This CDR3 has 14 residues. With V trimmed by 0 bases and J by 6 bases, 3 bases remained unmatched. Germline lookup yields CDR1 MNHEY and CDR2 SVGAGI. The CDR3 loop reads CASSYSDRVSEAFF. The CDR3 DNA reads TGTGCCAGCAGTTACTCGGACAGGGTGTCTGAAGCTTTCTTT.

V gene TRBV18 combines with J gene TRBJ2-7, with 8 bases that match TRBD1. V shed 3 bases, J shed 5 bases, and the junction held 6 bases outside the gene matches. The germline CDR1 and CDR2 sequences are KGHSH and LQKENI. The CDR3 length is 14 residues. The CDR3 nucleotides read TGTGCCAGCTCACCCGTTGGACAGGGTAACGAGCAGTACTTC. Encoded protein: CASSPVGQGNEQYF.